The clone carrying this T cell receptor (beta chain) was counted between two and nine times. Alongside a J-beta primer mix, a sample-barcoded 5' primer served in a second PCR lasting about 7 to 11 cycles. Every sample gave at least 2.5 million paired-end reads containing CDR3. TCRdb re-called the 5' RACE reads with MiXCR, one entry per CDR3 protein. The sample holds about 800,000 distinct CDR3 sequences; 20% to 25% are singletons and the top ten take more than 3%. Per germline, CDR1 DFQATT and CDR2 SNEGSKA (reference sequence). This CDR3 has 17 residues. Trimming took 0 bases from V and 3 from J; bases not matched to a gene: 10. This sample is part of a study of blood T cells in healthy people across ages. At the level of the study: With template switching, about one barcoded beta molecule was captured per two T cells.

The study isolated at least 6 million PBMCs from each sample. The same specimen was also included in a second study, on T cells of mothers and their children. That study adds: At about 1.4 ug per 15 ul, all of the extracted RNA went into cDNA synthesis.

Input material: blood. The clonotype was recovered from a boy between 5 and 17 years old in good health. J is TRBJ2-1 and V is TRBV20-1; 8 nucleotides align to TRBD2. The CDR3 is CSARDRREVTRYNEQFF. The CDR3 DNA reads as TGCAGTGCTAGAGATAGGCGGGAGGTTACCCGCTACAATGAGCAGTTCTTC.